The present entry profiles one TCR beta chain with its context. Using immunoSEQ multiplex PCR, the repertoire was profiled, and TCRdb retains in-frame clones only, with some absent. Here the sample spans about 50,000 clones, 90% to 95% being singletons. The data originate from a study of T cell changes during pregnancy in multiple sclerosis. This CDR3 comprises 16 residues. V was clipped by 3 bases and J by 4 bases, with 16 bases between them. CDR1 and CDR2 from the germline V gene are KGHSH and LQKENI. The TCR comes from a female donor with multiple sclerosis, enrolled in a pregnancy study. The chain employs TRBV18 and TRBJ2-1; a weak D match, TRBD2 (6 bases). Sequences were derived from CD4+ T cells from peripheral blood mononuclear cells, sampled after pregnancy. Written as DNA, the CDR3 is TGTGCCAGCTCACCCCGACTAGATTTTCGGTACAATGAGCAGTTCTTC. Translating it yields CASSPRLDFRYNEQFF.